The entry below gives a single T cell receptor (beta chain) sequence along with its context. The sample originates from a study of blood T cell repertoires in COVID-19. Study summary: Sites across the United States, Italy and Spain contributed samples from acute and convalescent COVID-19. From T cells, B-cell-depleted T cells, or PBMCs came the material, which was cDNA or gDNA.

Per the original methods: Scientists estimated how many nucleated cells there were by amplifying reference gene primers. The protocol was immunoSEQ multiplex PCR, while the TCRdb copy is restricted to in-frame clones and leaves out a portion. Clone size and the V and J calls come from that table; the DNA yielded D and trimming. This repertoire shows more than 90,000 clones, 84% found once; its top ten account for more than 20%. The germline CDR1 and CDR2 sequences are KGHSH and LQKENI. The CDR3 consists of 16 residues. V lost 2 bases and J 3 bases, leaving 15 bases between the germline ends. Specimen: peripheral blood. The rearrangement uses TRBV18 and TRBJ2-3; D is undetermined. The receptor's source is a human donor in a cohort sampled during active COVID-19. The CDR3 coding sequence is TGTGCCAGCTCACCAACGCTAGTGGGTGTGACAGATACGCAGTATTTT. This sequence encodes CASSPTLVGVTDTQYF.